This TCR beta chain was retrieved from a study of Ad26.COV2.S vaccination and SARS-CoV-2 variants. Study summary: Doses of Ad26.COV2.S were injected into muscle once or twice, 56 days apart.

Study outcomes and limitations: Substantial response breadth was reportedly seen for spike-specific CD8+ and CD4+ T cells after vaccination.

The CDR3 covers 13 residues. From germline, CDR1 is SGHAT and CDR2 FQNNGV. Trimming took off 5 bases at V and 9 bases at J, with 16 bases between the two ends. Concerning this clone: Its matching antigen is unknown.

Sample treatment: around 19 received Ad26.COV2.S at low or high dose, single or two shots; about 5 received placebo; per-sample allocation not given. Sampling was performed 63 days after the first vaccine or placebo injection. Ad26 vector vaccine expressed Wuhan-strain SARS-CoV-2 spike. Method: immunoSEQ multiplex PCR; TCRdb's copy keeps in-frame clones and lacks some. Here the sample spans about 370,000 clones, about 85% being singletons. The sequences come from peripheral blood, collected in a trial of Ad26.COV2.S vaccine versus placebo. The V gene is TRBV11-2, the J gene TRBJ2-5, with D maybe TRBD1 (5 bases). This receptor was identified in a person between 18 and 60 years old who received the Ad26.COV2.S COVID-19 vaccine or a placebo. The CDR3 nucleotides are TGTGCCAGCAGCACCCCGCAGACAGTACCCCAGTACTTC. It specifies CASSTPQTVPQYF.